This T cell receptor beta chain was sequenced in a study of beta chain features in type 1 diabetes. Background on the study: Healthy donors resembled patients in age, gender and cell yields.

TCRB transcripts that were expressed got sequenced, as all of the isolated RNA had been reverse transcribed. Roughly 3.6 million reads on average were seen across naive, central memory and regulatory T cell samples. The repertoire was sequenced with immunoSEQ multiplex PCR; TCRdb's copy has only in-frame clones and lacks some. The sample yields some 240,000 clones, 16% seen once. This clone appeared a few times. No antigen is known for it. Findings and limits, study-wide: In all four CD4+ subsets, TCRB CDR3 length was significantly, moderately reduced in type 1 diabetes.

J gave up 2 bases and V 0 bases, and 7 bases lay outside the gene matches. CDR1 SGHRS and CDR2 YFSETQ come from the germline V gene. The CDR3 covers 17 residues. The chain couples TRBV5-1 to TRBJ2-3; 9 positions agree with TRBD2. This TCR was sampled from a man younger than 45 with type 1 diabetes. The sequenced material came from naive CD4+ T cells from blood. The CDR3 region has the DNA TGCGCCAGCAGCTTGGGGATAGCGGGAGCAATCACAGATACGCAGTATTTT. Translated, it gives CASSLGIAGAITDTQYF.